Listed here are 8 T cell receptor beta chains from one sample, sequenced in a study of blood T cell repertoires in COVID-19. Libraries were prepared by immunoSEQ multiplex PCR; TCRdb keeps only in-frame clonotypes and omits some of them. In the table there are about 100,000 clones, 80% of which are singletons. Sample: peripheral blood. The receptor source for this set is a woman in her 70s with acute or convalescent COVID-19.

This chain connects TRBV5-6 to TRBJ1-2; weak D call: TRBD1 (6 bases). Germline V CDR1 and CDR2: SGHDT, YYEEEE. V was shortened by 0 bases and J by 4 bases, with 16 bases between the two germline ends. The CDR3 is 16 residues long. As DNA, the CDR3 is TGTGCCAGCAGCTTGGGACCAGGGGAGCTTCGCTATGGCTACACCTTC. Protein sequence: CASSLGPGELRYGYTF.

V usage is TRBV6-1 and J usage is TRBJ2-7, with unresolved D. Germline CDR1 reads MNHNS; CDR2 reads SASEGT. The CDR3 sequence is 14 residues long. The V end was cut by 3 bases, the J end by 1 base, with 10 bases between. The CDR3 DNA sequence: TGTGCCAGCAGTGAGCAGGATCGGTCCTACGAGCAGTACTTC. It specifies CASSEQDRSYEQYF.

V usage is TRBV2 and J usage is TRBJ1-2; 7 positions match TRBD1. The germline V gene has CDR1 SNHLY and CDR2 FYNNEI. This CDR3 has 15 residues. J gave up 6 bases and V 2 bases, and 9 bases lay outside the gene matches. CDR3 sequence: CASSEHNAGGDGYTF. CDR3 nucleotides: TGTGCCAGCAGTGAACATAATGCAGGGGGAGATGGCTACACCTTC.

A single count supports this clone. The DNA of the CDR3 is TGTGCCAGCAGCATACAGGGGGCAAAGTACAATGAGCAGTTCTTC. Translating gives CASSIQGAKYNEQFF. This chain joins TRBV9 and TRBJ2-1, with 9 bases that match TRBD1. This CDR3 is built from 15 residues. Per the germline V gene, CDR1 is SGDLS and CDR2 is YYNGEE. With 4 bases clipped from V and 4 bases from J, the junction kept 6 bases outside the gene matches.

This sequence joins TRBV6-5 and TRBJ1-3; D perhaps matches TRBD1 (6 bases). The germline V gene has CDR1 MNHEY and CDR2 SVGAGI. Trimming cost V 11 bases and J 2 bases, with 16 bases left between them. There are 14 residues in the CDR3. Written as DNA, the CDR3 is TGTGCCGTCCAACAGGGATCGGCTGGAAACACCATATATTTT. Translation gives CAVQQGSAGNTIYF.

Only a few counts were recorded for this clone. The chain has TRBV7-2 and TRBJ1-1; 9 bases are shared with TRBD1. The trim removed 4 bases at V and 6 bases at J, leaving 9 bases unmatched. Germline loops: CDR1 SGHTA, CDR2 FQGNSA. This CDR3 has 15 amino acids. The CDR3 DNA sequence: TGTGCCAGCAGCTCCTGGGACAGGGCAGGGCCTGAAGCTTTCTTT. The encoded protein is CASSSWDRAGPEAFF.

The rearrangement joins TRBV19 to TRBJ2-2; weak D call: TRBD1 (6 bases). Germline V gives CDR1 LNHDA, CDR2 SQIVND (reference sequence). CDR3 length equals 15 residues. V was clipped by 0 bases and J by 9 bases, with 14 bases between them. CDR3 coding DNA: TGTGCCAGTAGTATAGATCCTGTAGGGGGTCGGGAGCTGTTTTTT. It is translated as CASSIDPVGGRELFF.

CDR3 region: CASSPGSGTHTPTGELFF. CDR3 in DNA: TGTGCCAGCAGCCCTGGCTCCGGGACTCACACCCCCACAGGGGAGCTGTTTTTT. The chain links TRBV7-9 to TRBJ2-2; tentatively, D is TRBD2 (6 bases). The CDR3 sequence is 18 residues long. The V end was cut by 5 bases, the J end by 8 bases, with 27 bases between. Germline V gene lookup returns CDR1 SEHNR and CDR2 FQNEAQ (reference sequence).